These T cell receptor beta chains were read from a single sample in a study of identical twins. TCRdb reanalysed the 5' RACE reads using MiXCR and keeps one entry per CDR3 protein. The table includes approximately 300,000 distinct CDR3 sequences, 9.5% detected once. In addition, the sample was reused for a study of yellow fever vaccine responses in identical twins.

The sample taken for sequencing was CD8+ T cells sorted from blood. These receptors originate from a woman younger than 35 in good health. CDR3s include the opening cysteine and the closing phenylalanine or tryptophan. Fields, in order: D gene, clone size, V gene, J gene, CDR3 protein, CDR3 DNA. D genes are given only for firm matches. Clone sizes are given selectively: once, few, many, or a class where the clone is expanded.

-,many,TRBV12-3/TRBV12-4,TRBJ2-7,CASSSSSEPPIYEQYF,TGTGCCAGCAGTTCATCGTCGGAGCCCCCGATCTACGAGCAGTACTTC
-,few,TRBV6-1,TRBJ1-2,CASSPTRVASSGYTF,TGTGCCAGCAGTCCCACCCGGGTCGCTTCTTCTGGCTACACCTTC
-,few,TRBV21-1,TRBJ2-3,CASSNIQASTDTQYF,TGTGCCAGCAGCAATATACAGGCGAGCACAGATACGCAGTATTTT
TRBD1,-,TRBV11-2,TRBJ2-1,CASSGQGHFNEQFF,TGTGCCAGCAGCGGACAGGGGCATTTCAATGAGCAGTTCTTC
TRBD1,few,TRBV20-1,TRBJ2-7,CSARDFRGHVDEQYF,TGCAGTGCTAGAGATTTTAGGGGGCATGTGGATGAGCAGTACTTC
TRBD1,few,TRBV6-1,TRBJ2-2,CASRVQGAAGELFF,TGTGCCAGCAGAGTTCAGGGGGCTGCCGGGGAGCTGTTTTTT
-,many,TRBV4-3,TRBJ2-7,CASSQAVDTPLGQYF,TGCGCCAGCAGCCAAGCGGTAGACACCCCTCTGGGGCAGTACTTC
-,-,TRBV28,TRBJ2-2,CASSRPGSRLVNPPSGELFF,TGTGCCAGCAGTCGCCCGGGGTCCAGGCTAGTCAATCCGCCATCCGGGGAGCTGTTTTTT
-,-,TRBV29-1,TRBJ2-3,CSVGVGTQYF,TGCAGCGTCGGGGTCGGTACGCAGTATTTT
TRBD1,many,TRBV29-1,TRBJ1-1,CSVGPWTGREAFF,TGCAGCGTTGGCCCGTGGACAGGTCGAGAAGCTTTCTTT
-,many,TRBV20-1,TRBJ2-5,CSARGRPRGETQYF,TGCAGTGCTAGGGGACGCCCACGTGGAGAGACCCAGTACTTC
TRBD2,few,TRBV27,TRBJ2-1,CASETSGGRNEQFF,TGTGCCAGCGAGACTAGCGGGGGCCGGAATGAGCAGTTCTTC
TRBD2,many,TRBV20-1,TRBJ2-3,CSAGGGTSGFLDTQYF,TGCAGTGCCGGGGGGGGGACTAGTGGATTTTTAGATACGCAGTATTTT
-,many,TRBV7-2,TRBJ2-5,CASSLDTTEETQYF,TGTGCCAGCAGCTTAGACACAACCGAAGAGACCCAGTACTTC
TRBD2,-,TRBV2,TRBJ2-3,CASRRLAGGEDTQYF,TGTGCCAGCAGACGACTAGCGGGGGGCGAAGATACGCAGTATTTT
-,-,TRBV4-1,TRBJ2-7,CASSQVPLVSSYEQYF,TGCGCCAGCAGCCAAGTTCCGCTAGTCAGTTCCTACGAGCAGTACTTC
TRBD2,few,TRBV13,TRBJ2-5,CASSIGTSGGVETQYF,TGTGCCAGCAGCATCGGGACTAGCGGGGGTGTAGAGACCCAGTACTTC
TRBD2,-,TRBV4-3,TRBJ2-7,CASSQGSSGSYEQYF,TGCGCCAGCAGCCAAGGGTCTAGCGGCTCCTACGAGCAGTACTTC
-,-,TRBV12-3/TRBV12-4,TRBJ2-7,CASSEAGIYEQYF,TGTGCCAGCAGTGAAGCGGGCATCTACGAGCAGTACTTC
-,many,TRBV7-9,TRBJ2-7,CASSLISNEQYF,TGTGCCAGCAGCCTGATTAGCAACGAGCAGTACTTC
-,few,TRBV2,TRBJ2-7,CASKAGVYEQYF,TGTGCCAGCAAGGCAGGGGTGTACGAGCAGTACTTC
-,many,TRBV15,TRBJ2-2,CATSRPIGQMESYTGELFF,TGTGCCACCAGCAGACCCATAGGACAGATGGAGAGTTACACCGGGGAGCTGTTTTTT
-,few,TRBV5-6,TRBJ2-7,CASSFRQAPYEQYF,TGTGCCAGCAGCTTCCGGCAGGCCCCCTACGAGCAGTACTTC
TRBD1,-,TRBV27,TRBJ2-3,CASSLVGQGARDTQYF,TGTGCCAGCAGTTTAGTGGGACAGGGGGCTCGAGATACGCAGTATTTT
-,few,TRBV12-3/TRBV12-4,TRBJ2-7,CASSLWVEREQYF,TGTGCCAGCAGTTTATGGGTGGAAAGGGAGCAGTACTTC
TRBD1,-,TRBV27,TRBJ2-2,CASSLNRGRQLTGELFF,TGTGCCAGCAGTTTAAATAGGGGGCGACAACTCACCGGGGAGCTGTTTTTT